The text below deals with one TCR beta chain. This sample was taken from a study of OX40 agonist ivuxolimab in advanced cancers. Study details: Antecedent anti-PD-1, anti-PD-L1 or anti-CTLA-4 therapy was permissible, with roughly 40% having received some.

Sequenced by immunoSEQ multiplex PCR; TCRdb stores in-frame clones only, minus some. Of some 96,000 clones listed, about 91% are singletons. Looked up from germline, CDR1 is SGHRS and CDR2 is YFSETQ. The CDR3 has 14 amino acids. The chain combines TRBV5-1 with TRBJ2-5; no clear D gene. The closer fit of TRBJ2-7 to the DNA end suggests the J call may be wrong. The sample consisted of CD4+ or CD8+ T cells sorted from blood, taken in a trial of the OX40 agonist ivuxolimab. This receptor was taken from an adult with an advanced solid tumor such as melanoma, head and neck, liver or kidney cancer. CDR3 DNA sequence: TGCGCCAGCAGCTCTGCTAGGGCCGCCTACGAGCAGTACTTC. Translated, it gives CASSSARAAYEQYF.